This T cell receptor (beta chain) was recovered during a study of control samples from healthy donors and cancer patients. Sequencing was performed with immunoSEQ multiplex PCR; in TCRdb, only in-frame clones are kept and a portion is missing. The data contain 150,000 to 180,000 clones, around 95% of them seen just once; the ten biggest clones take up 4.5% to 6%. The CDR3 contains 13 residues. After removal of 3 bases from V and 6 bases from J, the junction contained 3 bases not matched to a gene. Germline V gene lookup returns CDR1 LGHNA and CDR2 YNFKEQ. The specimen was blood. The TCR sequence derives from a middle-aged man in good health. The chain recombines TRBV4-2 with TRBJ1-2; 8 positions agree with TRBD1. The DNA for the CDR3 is TGTGCCAGCAGCCAGGACAGGGACCATGGCTACACCTTC. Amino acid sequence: CASSQDRDHGYTF.